This entry concerns a single T cell receptor beta chain. The antigen this receptor binds is unknown. One base away there is no much larger clone; base qualities are not given. Each collaborating institution followed its own protocols to collect whole blood in K2EDTA tubes. Collaborator samples were shipped for TCRbeta analysis as frozen whole blood, isolated PBMCs, or DNA extracted from either sample type. Per the germline V gene, MNHEY is the CDR1 and SVGEGT is the CDR2. At the junction V is shortened by 2 bases and J by 5 bases, with 12 bases in between. The CDR3, from cysteine to phenylalanine, totals 14 residues. Only the CDR3 DNA is retained, 42 bases long and in frame from the first base. These data are taken from a study of blood T cell repertoires in COVID-19 (dated by TCRdb to the early 2020s). In the study overall: Samples from collaborators originated in the United States, Italy and Spain and spanned both the acute and convalescent phases of COVID-19. The prospective study material was composed of cDNA or gDNA derived from T cells, B-cell-depleted T cells, or PBMCs. Deeply sampled blood TCRbeta repertoires from subjects exposed to, actively infected with, or recovered from COVID-19 were included in the dataset. The repertoires were released in a freely available public database meant as a resource for research on the immune response to SARS-CoV-2. The samples were drawn from the first 160 participants of the ongoing ImmuneRACE study and from some 1,300 subjects provided by 6 global collaborators. Sample metadata almost always included a de-identified subject ID, COVID-19 status, age in years and sex. Where available, HLA class I and class II types were obtained from metadata supplied by the sample provider rather than from assay-based typing.

The study at large found these results: The quantity of clinical and demographic metadata differed by source and by participant and was supplied without curation.

TCRbeta CDR3 regions were amplified from genomic DNA using the immunoSEQ Assay, a bias-controlled multiplex PCR. Concerning the study's data processing: The number of nucleated cells in each sample was estimated by amplification of reference gene primers within the assay. Sequence reads were collapsed and filtered to measure the absolute abundance of every unique TCRbeta CDR3 rearrangement. Productive Simpson clonality was computed per sample as the square root of Simpson's diversity index over productive rearrangements. TCRdb mirrors the immuneACCESS table, restricted to in-frame sequences. Some clones are absent from its copies; in checked studies, under half trace to an unresolved V gene, and the reason for the others is unknown. V and J calls and clone size come straight from that table; D and trimming were deduced from the DNA. Across this sample there are about 160,000 clones, with under 95% seen only once. Together, the top ten hold about 2% of the sample.

Sequenced input: peripheral blood. This chain is built from TRBV6-2 or TRBV6-3 and TRBJ1-2; the D gene lacks a confident call. The receptor was derived from a young man with acute or convalescent COVID-19. This receptor carries the CDR3 CASSYALSSYGYTF. The DNA sequence is TGTGCCAGCAGTTACGCCCTAAGTTCATATGGCTACACCTTC.